The 19 T cell receptor beta chains below come from one sample, sequenced in a study of T cells in Graves' hyperthyroidism and ophthalmopathy. From RNA transcripts, TCR beta CDR3 regions were amplified. The HTBI primer set was used in a first-round RT-PCR of the TCR CDR3. TCRdb independently ran MiXCR on the multiplex PCR reads; one entry per CDR3 protein. The sample has over 450,000 distinct CDR3 sequences, 17% seen once; the top ten hold 15% to 20%. The specimen was blood. The receptor source for this set is a woman in her late teens or twenties with Graves' ophthalmopathy.

This clonotype was counted only a few times. The rearrangement links TRBV4-1 to TRBJ2-1, with a tentative D call TRBD2 (5 bases). Germline lookup yields CDR1 MGHRA and CDR2 YSYEKL. The CDR3 is 13 residues long. Trimming removed 0 bases from V and 6 bases from J, with 6 bases in between. The CDR3 bases are TGCGCCAGCAGCCAAGAGGACTTCAATGAGCAGTTCTTC. It codes for CASSQEDFNEQFF.

This clonotype appeared a few times. This chain links TRBV11-2 with TRBJ2-7; D is unresolved. Germline V CDR1 and CDR2: SGHAT, FQNNGV. The CDR3 covers 14 residues. Trimming removed 0 bases at V and 0 bases at J, with 6 bases between. DNA for the CDR3: TGTGCCAGCAGCTTAGATGCATACTCCTACGAGCAGTACTTC. Protein product: CASSLDAYSYEQYF.

This clonotype was recorded many times. The chain links TRBV12-3 or TRBV12-4 to TRBJ1-1, with D tentatively TRBD1 (5 bases). The CDR3 sequence is 14 residues long. The V gene lost 6 bases and the J gene lost 1 base, with 12 bases spanning the gap. CDR3: CASSPGRRNTEAFF. Written as DNA, the CDR3 is TGTGCCAGCAGCCCGGGACGGAGGAACACTGAAGCTTTCTTT.

Concerning this clonotype: A clone one base away is much larger, so this may be a read error. The chain has TRBV6-1 and TRBJ2-7; D is undetermined. The CDR3 extends over 12 amino acids. V shed 9 bases and J shed 8 bases, with 17 bases lying between them. Germline loops: CDR1 MNHNS, CDR2 SASEGT. CDR3 residues: CASSTDTTKQYF. CDR3 nucleotides: TGTGCCAGTTCTACAGACACTACGAAGCAGTACTTC.

This chain connects TRBV7-2 to TRBJ2-3; 10 bases map to TRBD2. The length of the CDR3 is 15 residues. V lost 2 bases to trimming and J lost 3 bases; unmatched junction nucleotides: 2. Germline CDR1 reads SGHTA; CDR2 reads FQGNSA. For the CDR3, the DNA is TGTGCCAGCAGCTTACCTAGCGGGAGAACAGATACGCAGTATTTT. This encodes CASSLPSGRTDTQYF.

This clonotype has a handful of counts. The chain uses TRBV7-9 and TRBJ2-7; D remains ambiguous. The CDR3 consists of 14 residues. CDR1 is SEHNR, CDR2 FQNEAQ, per germline (reference sequence). The V gene lost 5 bases and the J gene lost 7 bases, with 18 bases spanning the gap. Written as DNA, the CDR3 is TGTGCCAGCAGCCCCCCCACCCTCATAAGAGAGCAGTACTTC. As protein: CASSPPTLIREQYF.

The sample holds a few counts of this clonotype. The V call is TRBV20-1, the J call TRBJ2-7; 7 bases are a match to TRBD2. The germline gives CDR1 DFQATT, CDR2 SNEGSKA (reference sequence). The CDR3 extends over 14 amino acids. The V and J ends lost 6 bases and 3 bases, in that order; junction bases with no gene match: 11. Written as DNA, the CDR3 is TGCAGTGCGAACACCCCAAGCGGGGTCTACGAGCAGTACTTC. Residues: CSANTPSGVYEQYF.

There are a few counts of this clonotype. The J gene is TRBJ1-6, the V gene TRBV6-1; D remains unclear. Germline CDR1 and CDR2: MNHNS and SASEGT. V gave up 7 bases and J gave up 7 bases, with 17 bases separating them. The CDR3 is made up of 15 amino acids. This CDR3 is CASNQDREKNSPLHF. The CDR3 DNA follows: TGTGCCAGCAATCAAGACCGCGAGAAAAATTCACCCCTCCACTTT.

This clonotype was detected ten times or more. The DNA of the CDR3 is TGTGCCAGCAGCGACGGGACTAGCGGGACCCTCAGCACAGATACGCAGTATTTT. Amino acid sequence: CASSDGTSGTLSTDTQYF. The chain employs TRBV6-2 or TRBV6-3 and TRBJ2-3; 13 nucleotides match TRBD2. Germline-derived CDR1 and CDR2 are MNHEY and SVGEGT. This CDR3 comprises 18 residues. Trimming took 6 bases from V and 0 from J; bases not matched to a gene: 9.

In this sample, this clonotype turned up many times. The V call is TRBV11-2, the J call TRBJ2-3, with D uncertain. The V end was cut by 5 bases, the J end by 5 bases, with 8 bases between. Looked up from germline, CDR1 is SGHAT and CDR2 is FQNNGV. CDR3 length: 12 amino acids. CDR3 sequence: CASSVHEDTQYF. In DNA form, the CDR3 reads TGTGCCAGCAGCGTACATGAAGATACGCAGTATTTT.

The gene calls are TRBV9 and TRBJ2-7, with TRBD1 matching 7 bases. After removal of 4 bases from V and 3 bases from J, the junction contained 16 bases not matched to a gene. CDR3 length: 17 residues. Germline assignment: CDR1 SGDLS and CDR2 YYNGEE. CDR3 protein: CASSHRDSPGFGYEQYF. The CDR3 nucleotides read TGTGCCAGCAGCCACAGGGACAGCCCGGGGTTTGGCTACGAGCAGTACTTC.

This clonotype was counted at least ten times. V gene TRBV4-2 combines with J gene TRBJ2-3, with D hard to call. The germline V and J ends were trimmed by 3 bases and 2 bases, with 3 bases remaining between them. CDR3 length: 12 residues. Germline values: CDR1 LGHNA, CDR2 YNFKEQ. In DNA, the CDR3 is TGTGCCAGCAGCCATGACACAGATACGCAGTATTTT. It is translated as CASSHDTDTQYF.

There are many counts of this clonotype. The chain links TRBV2 to TRBJ2-7; D perhaps matches TRBD1 (7 bases). The CDR3 spans 13 residues. In germline, CDR1 is SNHLY, CDR2 FYNNEI. Trimming shortened V by 3 bases and J by 7 bases, and 13 bases separated the two germline ends. CDR3 nucleotides: TGTGCCAGCAGTGATGGCAGGGGGGTAGAGCAGTACTTC. This encodes CASSDGRGVEQYF. The whole variable domain, remainder taken from reference TRBV2 and TRBJ2-7, is EPEVTQTPSHQVTQMGQEVILRCVPISNHLYFYWYRQILGQKVEFLVSFYNNEISEKSEIFDDQFSVERPDGSNFTLKIRSTKLEDSAMYFCASSDGRGVEQYFGPGTRLTVT.

The chain carries TRBV20-1 and TRBJ1-4; TRBD1 matches at 7 bases. Looked up from germline, CDR1 is DFQATT and CDR2 is SNEGSKA (reference sequence). The CDR3 is 17 residues long. The V segment lost 3 bases and the J segment 4 bases; nucleotides outside the gene matches: 14. The CDR3 nucleotides are TGCAGTGCTAGGGCCGGGACAGTTAGTCTTTTTAATGAAAAACTGTTTTTT. Translated, it gives CSARAGTVSLFNEKLFF.

This clonotype was found a few times. The genes are TRBV20-1 and TRBJ2-5; 7 nucleotides agree with TRBD2. V was pared by 5 bases and J by 1 base, with 4 bases of the junction left unmatched. There are 13 residues in the CDR3. The germline gives CDR1 DFQATT, CDR2 SNEGSKA (reference sequence). The CDR3 spells CSAPRLAQETQYF. The CDR3 nucleotides are TGCAGTGCTCCCCGACTAGCCCAAGAGACCCAGTACTTC.

This clonotype was counted a few times. The chain links TRBV3-1 to TRBJ1-2, with TRBD1 matching over 9 bases. V lost 0 bases to trimming and J lost 5 bases; unmatched junction nucleotides: 10. The CDR3 loop spans 17 amino acids. CDR1 LGHDT and CDR2 YNNKEL come from the germline V gene (reference sequence). The CDR3 loop reads CASSQEFRDRELYGYTF. The CDR3 nucleotides read TGTGCCAGCAGCCAAGAGTTTCGGGACAGGGAACTATATGGCTACACCTTC.

The rearrangement links TRBV10-1 to TRBJ2-3; 10 bases are shared with TRBD2. V lost 9 bases to trimming and J lost 3 bases; unmatched junction nucleotides: 3. The CDR3 extends over 13 amino acids. Germline V gene lookup returns CDR1 WNHNN and CDR2 SYGVQD (reference sequence). The CDR3 DNA reads as TGCGCCAGACGGACTAGCGGAACAGATACGCAGTATTTT. It specifies CARRTSGTDTQYF.

This clonotype appeared a few times. V is TRBV5-1 and J is TRBJ2-2; 12 bases fit TRBD2. The germline gives CDR1 SGHRS, CDR2 YFSETQ. The CDR3 extends over 16 amino acids. The ends lost 2 bases at V and 6 bases at J; junction bases unmatched: 5. CDR3 sequence: CASSLSGTSGSGELFF. CDR3 coding DNA: TGCGCCAGCAGCTTATCCGGGACTAGCGGGTCCGGGGAGCTGTTTTTT.

This clonotype was found a few times. This chain uses TRBV19 with TRBJ1-1, with 9 bases that match TRBD1. The germline gives CDR1 LNHDA, CDR2 SQIVND (reference sequence). Losses at the gene ends were 5 bases for V and 4 bases for J; bases not matched to a gene: 5. The CDR3 has 14 amino acids. Here the CDR3 reads CASSVGQGITEAFF. CDR3 sequence (DNA): TGTGCCAGTAGTGTTGGACAGGGGATCACTGAAGCTTTCTTT.